The clone carrying this TCR beta chain came up a few times. The source of the sample is a study of T cell changes during pregnancy in multiple sclerosis. The CDR3 spans 12 residues. Trimming took 6 bases from V and 7 from J, leaving 12 bases between them. CDR1 and CDR2 (germline): SGHTA, FQGNSA. Sequenced by immunoSEQ multiplex PCR; TCRdb stores in-frame clones only, minus some. The sample includes around 30,000 clones, over 85% of them seen just once. Specimen: CD4+ T cells from peripheral blood mononuclear cells, collected in the first trimester of pregnancy. The rearrangement links TRBV7-2 to TRBJ1-2; D unresolved. This receptor was taken from a female donor with multiple sclerosis, enrolled in a pregnancy study. The CDR3 region is CASRGSGFGYTF. The CDR3 nucleotides read TGTGCCAGCAGGGGGTCGGGGTTTGGCTACACCTTC. Full variable domain (remainder filled in from reference TRBV7-2 and TRBJ1-2): GAGVSQSPSNKVTEKGKDVELRCDPISGHTALYWYRQSLGQGLEFLIYFQGNSAPDKSGLPSDRFSAERTGGSVSTLTIQRTQQEDSAVYLCASRGSGFGYTFGSGTRLTVV.